This TCR beta chain is from a study of beta chain features in type 1 diabetes. Study information: Over all samples combined, about 99,000,000 sorted cells were examined.

Study-level findings and limits: A pattern of fewer insertions and more deletions at VDJ junctions was seen in type 1 diabetes patients. Because the template was cDNA, high-expressing cells might be over-represented.

This clone was seen only a few times. The antigen is not known. Expressed TCRB transcripts were sequenced because the isolated RNA had all been reverse transcribed beforehand. Assay used: immunoSEQ multiplex PCR; TCRdb lists only in-frame clones, some missing. The sample contains some 900,000 clones, roughly 16% of which appear only once. CD4+ naive, central memory, regulatory and stem cell-like memory subsets were isolated by sorting on CD45RO/CCR7/CD25/CD127/CD95/CD27. V was pared by 5 bases and J by 1 base, with 12 bases between. CDR1 and CDR2 (germline): SGHTA, FQGTGA. The CDR3 consists of 15 residues.

The sample comprised naive CD4+ T cells from blood. This sequence was found in a woman aged 18-29 years in good health. This rearrangement joins TRBV7-3 to TRBJ2-1; perhaps TRBD1 as D (6 bases). Here the CDR3 DNA reads TGTGCCAGCAGCGCCGGACAGAATTCCTACAATGAGCAGTTCTTC. It encodes CASSAGQNSYNEQFF.